Included here is one T cell receptor beta chain sequence, with context. Its antigen is not yet known. No much larger clone exists at a distance of one base, and base qualities are not known. This CDR3 is also generated by other DNA sequences in the sample. The sample comes from a study of blood T cell repertoires in COVID-19 (dated by TCRdb to 2018 to 2020). Regarding the complete study: Samples covering the acute and convalescent phases of COVID-19 were provided by collaborators in the United States, Italy and Spain. Where HLA class I and class II types were available, the types were taken from metadata supplied by the sample provider, not from assay-based typing. The sample metadata nearly always contained a de-identified subject ID, COVID-19 status, age in years and sex. Samples came from the ongoing ImmuneRACE study (first 160 participants) plus 1,254 subjects from 6 global collaborators. The repertoires were made available in a free public database intended to serve as a resource for research on the immune response to SARS-CoV-2. The material from the prospective study consisted of cDNA or gDNA derived from T cells, B-cell-depleted T cells, or PBMCs. Subjects who had been exposed to COVID-19, were actively infected with it, or had recovered from it provided the deeply sampled blood TCRbeta repertoires that made up the dataset. Beyond this particular receptor, the publication reports: The quantity of clinical and demographic metadata differed by source and by participant and was supplied without curation.

TCRbeta CDR3 regions were amplified from genomic DNA using the immunoSEQ Assay, a bias-controlled multiplex PCR. As for how the authors treated the data: The number of nucleated cells in each sample was estimated from the amplification of reference gene primers within the assay. To quantify the absolute abundance of each unique TCRbeta CDR3 rearrangement, sequence reads were collapsed and filtered. For each sample, productive Simpson clonality was calculated as the square root of Simpson's diversity index across productive rearrangements. Here the immuneACCESS table is served through TCRdb, limited to in-frame sequences with V and J called. Missing clones are a known gap in these copies; in checked studies unresolved V genes cover under half, and the rest lacks a known reason. That table furnishes V, J and clone size, whereas the DNA furnished D and trimming. The sample has hundreds of thousands of clones on record, about 88% of them singletons. The leading ten clones occupy about an eighth of the sample.

The junction shows trimming of 5 bases on V and 0 bases on J, plus 8 bases between the germline ends. The germline V gene gives CDR1 as SGHRS and CDR2 as YFSETQ. Spanning cysteine to phenylalanine, the CDR3 consists of 13 amino acids. The sequence is cut down to CDR3 DNA, 39 bases in frame from base 1. At one collaborating source in Seattle, patients were enrolled during active infection and were followed longitudinally through the course of disease. Each collaborating institution followed its own protocols to collect whole blood in K2EDTA tubes. For TCRbeta analysis, collaborator samples were shipped as frozen whole blood, as isolated PBMCs, or as DNA extracted from either sample type.

This sequence originates from a woman in her 70s with COVID-19, enrolled during active disease. The V and J segments used are TRBV5-1 and TRBJ1-1; a weak D assignment points to TRBD1 (6 bases agree). Source material: peripheral blood. The sequenced DNA is TGCGCCAGCAGTCCAGGGGTGAACACTGAAGCTTTCTTT. It codes for CASSPGVNTEAFF.